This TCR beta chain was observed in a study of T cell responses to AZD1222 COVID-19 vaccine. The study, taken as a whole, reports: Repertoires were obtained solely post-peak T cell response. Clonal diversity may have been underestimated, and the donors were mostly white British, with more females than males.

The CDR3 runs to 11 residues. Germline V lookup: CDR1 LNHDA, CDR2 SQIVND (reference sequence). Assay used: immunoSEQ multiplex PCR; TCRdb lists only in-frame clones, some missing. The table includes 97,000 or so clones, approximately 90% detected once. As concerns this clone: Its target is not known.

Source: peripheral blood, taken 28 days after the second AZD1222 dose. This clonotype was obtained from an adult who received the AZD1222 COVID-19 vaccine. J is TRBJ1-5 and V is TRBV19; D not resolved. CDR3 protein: CGGSCNQPQHF. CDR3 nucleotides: TGTGGGGGATCCTGTAACCAGCCCCAGCATTTT.